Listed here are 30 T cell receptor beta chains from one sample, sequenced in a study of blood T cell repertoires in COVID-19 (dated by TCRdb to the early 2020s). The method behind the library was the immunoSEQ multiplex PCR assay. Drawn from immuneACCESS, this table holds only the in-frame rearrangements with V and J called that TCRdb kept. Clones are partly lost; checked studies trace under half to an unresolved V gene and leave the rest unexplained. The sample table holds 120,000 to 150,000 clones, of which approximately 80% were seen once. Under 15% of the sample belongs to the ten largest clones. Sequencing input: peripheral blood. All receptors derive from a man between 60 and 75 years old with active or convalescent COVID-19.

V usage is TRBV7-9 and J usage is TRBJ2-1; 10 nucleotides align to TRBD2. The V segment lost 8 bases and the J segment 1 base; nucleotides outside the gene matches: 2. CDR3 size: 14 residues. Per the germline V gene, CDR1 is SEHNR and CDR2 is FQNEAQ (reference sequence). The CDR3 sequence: CASETSGSYNEQFF. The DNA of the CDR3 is TGTGCCAGCGAGACTAGCGGGTCCTACAATGAGCAGTTCTTC.

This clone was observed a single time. The CDR3 region is CASSKAFPGTSGKIHEQYF. CDR3 nucleotide sequence: TGTGCCAGCAGCAAAGCGTTCCCCGGGACTAGCGGGAAAATCCACGAGCAGTACTTC. The rearrangement joins TRBV21-1 to TRBJ2-7; the DNA was not used to check the table's D call, TRBD2. TRBV21-1 is designated a pseudogene. The CDR3 loop spans 19 amino acids.

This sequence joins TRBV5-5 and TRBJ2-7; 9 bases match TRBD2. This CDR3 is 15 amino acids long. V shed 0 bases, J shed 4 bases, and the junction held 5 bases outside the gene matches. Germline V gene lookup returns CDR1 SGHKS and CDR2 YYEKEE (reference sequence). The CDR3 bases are TGTGCCAGCAGCTTGGGACTAGCGGACGAGTACGAGCAGTACTTC. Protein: CASSLGLADEYEQYF.

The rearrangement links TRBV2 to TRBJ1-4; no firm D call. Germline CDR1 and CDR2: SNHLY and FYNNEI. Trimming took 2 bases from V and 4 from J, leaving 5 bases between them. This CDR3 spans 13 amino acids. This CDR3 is CASSESHNEKLFF. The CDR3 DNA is TGTGCCAGCAGTGAAAGCCATAATGAAAAACTGTTTTTT.

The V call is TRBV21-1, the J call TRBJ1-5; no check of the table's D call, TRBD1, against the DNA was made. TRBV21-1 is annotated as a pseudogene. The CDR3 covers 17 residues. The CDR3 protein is CASSQWTGTLVNQPQHF. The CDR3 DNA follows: TGTGCCAGCAGCCAATGGACAGGAACGTTAGTCAATCAGCCCCAGCATTTT.

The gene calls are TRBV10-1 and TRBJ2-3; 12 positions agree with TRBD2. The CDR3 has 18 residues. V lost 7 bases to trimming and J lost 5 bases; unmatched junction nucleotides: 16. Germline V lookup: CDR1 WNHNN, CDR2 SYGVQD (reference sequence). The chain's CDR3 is CASMGPASGRARGDTQYF. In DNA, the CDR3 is TGCGCCAGCATGGGCCCTGCTAGCGGGAGGGCCAGAGGAGATACGCAGTATTTT.

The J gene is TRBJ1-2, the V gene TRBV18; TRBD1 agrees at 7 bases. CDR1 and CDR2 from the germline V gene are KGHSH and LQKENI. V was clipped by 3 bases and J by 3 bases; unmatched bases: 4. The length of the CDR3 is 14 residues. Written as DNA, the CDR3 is TGTGCCAGCTCACCCCGGGACAGAGACTATGGCTACACCTTC. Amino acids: CASSPRDRDYGYTF.

CDR3 DNA sequence: TGTGCCAGCAGCCCCACGTGGCTAGCGGGAGCCACCGGGGAGCTGTTTTTT. It encodes CASSPTWLAGATGELFF. The rearrangement joins TRBV14 to TRBJ2-2; 10 bases match TRBD2. This CDR3 contains 17 residues. Trimming removed 4 bases from V and 4 bases from J; junction bases left unmatched: 9. CDR1 SGHDN and CDR2 FVKESK come from the germline V gene.

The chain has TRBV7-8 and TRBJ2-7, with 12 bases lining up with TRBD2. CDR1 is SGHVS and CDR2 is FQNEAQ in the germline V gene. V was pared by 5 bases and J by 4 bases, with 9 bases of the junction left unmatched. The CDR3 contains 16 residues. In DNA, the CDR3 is TGTGCCAGCAGCAAAACCCGACTAGCGGGAGCGTACGAGCAGTACTTC. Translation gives CASSKTRLAGAYEQYF.

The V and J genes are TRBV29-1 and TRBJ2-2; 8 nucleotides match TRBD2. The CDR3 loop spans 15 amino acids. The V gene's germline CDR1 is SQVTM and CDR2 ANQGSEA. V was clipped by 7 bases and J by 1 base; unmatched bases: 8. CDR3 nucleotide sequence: TGCAGCGGAGGAGTGGCGGGGGGGAACACCGGGGAGCTGTTTTTT. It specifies CSGGVAGGNTGELFF.

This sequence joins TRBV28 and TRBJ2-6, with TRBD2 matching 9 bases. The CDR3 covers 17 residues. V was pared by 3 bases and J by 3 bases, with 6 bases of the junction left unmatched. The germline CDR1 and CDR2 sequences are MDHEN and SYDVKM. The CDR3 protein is CASSLGLAPSGANVLTF. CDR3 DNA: TGTGCCAGCAGTTTGGGACTAGCCCCTAGTGGGGCCAACGTCCTGACTTTC.

DNA of the CDR3: TGTGCCAGCTCACCTGAAGAAATTACAGGGGGCGACGAAGCTTTCTTT. Translating gives CASSPEEITGGDEAFF. The chain couples TRBV18 to TRBJ1-1; 9 positions agree with TRBD1. This CDR3 spans 16 amino acids. The germline V gene encodes CDR1 KGHSH and CDR2 LQKENI. J was trimmed by 8 bases and V by 3 bases; bases with no gene match: 13.

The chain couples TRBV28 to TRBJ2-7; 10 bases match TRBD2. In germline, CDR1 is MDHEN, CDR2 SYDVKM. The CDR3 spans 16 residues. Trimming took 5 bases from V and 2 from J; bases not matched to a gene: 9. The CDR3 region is CASSGTSGTVTYEQYF. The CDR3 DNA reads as TGTGCCAGCAGTGGAACTAGCGGGACCGTCACCTACGAGCAGTACTTC. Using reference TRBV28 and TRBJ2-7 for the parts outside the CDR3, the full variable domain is DVKVTQSSRYLVKRTGEKVFLECVQDMDHENMFWYRQDPGLGLRLIYFSYDVKMKEKGDIPEGYSVSREKKERFSLILESASTNQTSMYLCASSGTSGTVTYEQYFGPGTRLTVT.

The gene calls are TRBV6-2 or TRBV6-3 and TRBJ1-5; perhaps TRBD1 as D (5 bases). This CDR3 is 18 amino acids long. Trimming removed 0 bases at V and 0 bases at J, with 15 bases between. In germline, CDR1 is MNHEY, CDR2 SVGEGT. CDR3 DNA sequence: TGTGCCAGCAGTTACTCGATGGGGCGGACCTTTAGCAATCAGCCCCAGCATTTT. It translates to CASSYSMGRTFSNQPQHF.

The CDR3, as DNA: TGTGCCAGCTCATCATTTCAGGGGGCCGACACTGAAGCTTTCTTT. This translates into CASSSFQGADTEAFF. The J gene is TRBJ1-1, the V gene TRBV18, with 8 bases matching TRBD1. The CDR3 has 15 residues. After removal of 5 bases from V and 3 bases from J, the junction contained 8 bases not matched to a gene. Looked up from germline, CDR1 is KGHSH and CDR2 is LQKENI.

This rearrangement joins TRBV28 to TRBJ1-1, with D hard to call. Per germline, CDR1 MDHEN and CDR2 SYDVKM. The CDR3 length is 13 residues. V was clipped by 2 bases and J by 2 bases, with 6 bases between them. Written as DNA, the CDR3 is TGTGCCAGCAGTTTAACAGCAAACACTGAAGCTTTCTTT. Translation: CASSLTANTEAFF.

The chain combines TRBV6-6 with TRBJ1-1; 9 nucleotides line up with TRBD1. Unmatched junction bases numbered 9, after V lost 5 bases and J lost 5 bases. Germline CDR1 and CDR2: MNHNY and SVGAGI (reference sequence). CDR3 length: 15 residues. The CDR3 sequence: CASSDTGTGRTEAFF. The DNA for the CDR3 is TGTGCCAGCAGTGACACCGGGACAGGGAGGACTGAAGCTTTCTTT.

CDR3: CATGVPGANVLTF. The CDR3 DNA reads as TGCGCCACCGGGGTCCCTGGGGCCAACGTCCTGACTTTC. This chain uses TRBV4-1 with TRBJ2-6, with D possibly matching TRBD2 (5 bases). The CDR3 is 13 amino acids. The germline CDR1 and CDR2 sequences are MGHRA and YSYEKL. The ends were cut back, 10 bases at V and 2 bases at J, with 9 bases in the middle.

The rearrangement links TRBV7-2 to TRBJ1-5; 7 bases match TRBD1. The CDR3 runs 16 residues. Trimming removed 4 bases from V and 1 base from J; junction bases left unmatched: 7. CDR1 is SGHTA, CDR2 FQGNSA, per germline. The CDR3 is CASSSGTARSNQPQHF. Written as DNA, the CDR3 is TGTGCCAGCAGCTCCGGGACAGCGAGAAGCAATCAGCCCCAGCATTTT.

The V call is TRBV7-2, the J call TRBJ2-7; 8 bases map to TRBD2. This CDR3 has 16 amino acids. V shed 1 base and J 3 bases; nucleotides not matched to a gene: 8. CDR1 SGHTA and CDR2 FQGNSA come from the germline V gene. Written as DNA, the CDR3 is TGTGCCAGCAGCTTAGATAGCGGGGTCCGACGCTACGAGCAGTACTTC. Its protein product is CASSLDSGVRRYEQYF.

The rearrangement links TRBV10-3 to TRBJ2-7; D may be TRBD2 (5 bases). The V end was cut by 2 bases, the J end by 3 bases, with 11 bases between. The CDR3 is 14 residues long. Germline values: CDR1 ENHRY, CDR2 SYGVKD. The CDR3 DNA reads TGTGCCATCAGTGAGCGGAGGACGGGCTACGAGCAGTACTTC. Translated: CAISERRTGYEQYF.

CDR3 sequence (DNA): TGTGCCAGCAGTGCACCCAGGGTGACTGGAAACACCATATATTTT. This codes for CASSAPRVTGNTIYF. This chain links TRBV6-6 with TRBJ1-3; tentative D call: TRBD1 (5 bases). The CDR3 runs to 15 residues. The germline V and J ends were trimmed by 5 bases and 2 bases, with 13 bases remaining between them. Germline CDR1 is MNHNY and CDR2 is SVGAGI (reference sequence).

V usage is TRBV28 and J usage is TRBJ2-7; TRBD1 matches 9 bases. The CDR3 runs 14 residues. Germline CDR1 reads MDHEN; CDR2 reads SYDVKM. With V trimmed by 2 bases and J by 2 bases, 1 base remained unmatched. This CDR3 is CASSLRQGAYEQYF. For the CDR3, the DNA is TGTGCCAGCAGTTTAAGACAGGGGGCCTACGAGCAGTACTTC. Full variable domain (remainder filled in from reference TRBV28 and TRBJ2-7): DVKVTQSSRYLVKRTGEKVFLECVQDMDHENMFWYRQDPGLGLRLIYFSYDVKMKEKGDIPEGYSVSREKKERFSLILESASTNQTSMYLCASSLRQGAYEQYFGPGTRLTVT.

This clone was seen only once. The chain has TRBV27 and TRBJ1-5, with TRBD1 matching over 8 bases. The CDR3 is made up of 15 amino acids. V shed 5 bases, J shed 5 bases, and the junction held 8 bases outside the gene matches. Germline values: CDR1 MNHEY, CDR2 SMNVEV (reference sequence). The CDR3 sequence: CASSIGQGRHQPQHF. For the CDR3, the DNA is TGTGCCAGCAGTATAGGACAGGGAAGACATCAGCCCCAGCATTTT.

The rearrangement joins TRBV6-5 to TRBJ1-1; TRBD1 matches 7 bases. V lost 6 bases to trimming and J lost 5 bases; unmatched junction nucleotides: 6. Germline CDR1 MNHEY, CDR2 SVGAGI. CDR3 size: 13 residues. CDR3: CASRLPGGTEAFF. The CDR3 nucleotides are TGTGCCAGCAGATTACCAGGGGGGACTGAAGCTTTCTTT.

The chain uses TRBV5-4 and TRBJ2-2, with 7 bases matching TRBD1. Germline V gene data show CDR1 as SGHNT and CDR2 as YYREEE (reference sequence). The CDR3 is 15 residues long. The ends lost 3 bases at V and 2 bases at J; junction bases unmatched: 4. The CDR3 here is CASSSNRGNTGELFF. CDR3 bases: TGTGCCAGCAGCTCAAACAGGGGAAACACCGGGGAGCTGTTTTTT.

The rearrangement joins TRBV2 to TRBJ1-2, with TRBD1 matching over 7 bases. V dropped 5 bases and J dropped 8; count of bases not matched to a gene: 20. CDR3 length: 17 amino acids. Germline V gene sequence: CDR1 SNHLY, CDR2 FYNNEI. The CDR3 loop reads CASSRMEGGTVLRGYTF. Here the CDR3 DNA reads TGTGCCAGCAGTCGAATGGAGGGCGGGACAGTCCTTCGGGGCTACACCTTC. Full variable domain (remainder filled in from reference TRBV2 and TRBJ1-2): EPEVTQTPSHQVTQMGQEVILRCVPISNHLYFYWYRQILGQKVEFLVSFYNNEISEKSEIFDDQFSVERPDGSNFTLKIRSTKLEDSAMYFCASSRMEGGTVLRGYTFGSGTRLTVV.

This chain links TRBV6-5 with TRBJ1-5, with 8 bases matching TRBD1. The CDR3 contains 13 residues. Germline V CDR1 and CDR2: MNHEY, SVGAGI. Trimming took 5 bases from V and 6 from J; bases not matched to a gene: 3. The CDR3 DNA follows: TGTGCCAGCAGTCCGGACAGGGCTCAGCCCCAGCATTTT. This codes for CASSPDRAQPQHF.

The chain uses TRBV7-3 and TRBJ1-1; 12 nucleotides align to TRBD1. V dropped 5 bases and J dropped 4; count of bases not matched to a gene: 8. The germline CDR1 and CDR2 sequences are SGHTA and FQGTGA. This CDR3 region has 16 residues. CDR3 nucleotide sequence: TGTGCCAGCAGCCCTCGGGACAGGGGGCCTCTCACTGAAGCTTTCTTT. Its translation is CASSPRDRGPLTEAFF.

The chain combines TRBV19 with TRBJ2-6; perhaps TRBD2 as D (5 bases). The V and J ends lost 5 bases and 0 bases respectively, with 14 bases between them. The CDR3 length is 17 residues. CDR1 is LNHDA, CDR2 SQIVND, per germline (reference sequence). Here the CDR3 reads CASSSRAGSSGANVLTF. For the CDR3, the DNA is TGTGCCAGTAGTTCCCGGGCGGGCAGCTCTGGGGCCAACGTCCTGACTTTC. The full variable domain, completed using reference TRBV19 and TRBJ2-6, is DGGITQSPKYLFRKEGQNVTLSCEQNLNHDAMYWYRQDPGQGLRLIYYSQIVNDFQKGDIAEGYSVSREKKESFPLTVTSAQKNPTAFYLCASSSRAGSSGANVLTFGAGSRLTVL.